Below, one TCR beta chain is given with its context. Its antigen is currently unknown. Only in-frame clones appear in the TCRdb table, and some are missing; sequencing was by immunoSEQ multiplex PCR. Of about 14,000 clones listed, 89% are singletons. Trimming shortened V by 4 bases and J by 8 bases, and 10 bases separated the two germline ends. In germline, CDR1 is SGHDT, CDR2 YYEEEE. CDR3 length: 12 amino acids. The data derive from a study of T cell repertoires and Cas9 in healthy adults. Turning to the study itself: SpCas9-reactive CD4 and CD8 T cells were characterized for potency, cytotoxicity and lineage.

Regarding the study as a whole: In vitro, SpCas9-reactive Tregs were reported to curb effector T cell proliferation and function.

The TCR was taken from a human donor in good health. Sequencing used Tregs (CD4+, CD25+, CD127-, CD137-, CD154-) from PBMCs; culture status not recorded. The chain has TRBV5-6 and TRBJ1-5, with D possibly being TRBD1 (5 bases). CDR3 nucleotide sequence: TGTGCCAGCAGCCCCCAGGGAGAGCCCCAGCATTTT. Residues: CASSPQGEPQHF.